These 28 T cell receptor beta chains were sequenced from one sample in a study of PD-1 blockade in classical Hodgkin lymphoma. All the patients suffered relapse after autologous stem cell transplantation, and brentuximab vedotin exposure differed. Generated by immunoSEQ multiplex PCR, the TCRdb table keeps only in-frame clones and is missing some. Of about 50,000 clones in the sample, 73% were seen once. The sequencing here drew on peripheral blood mononuclear cells (PBMCs), taken before the second cycle of nivolumab. These receptors all come from a human donor with classical Hodgkin lymphoma.

The J gene is TRBJ1-1, the V gene TRBV19; D gene unclear. CDR3 size: 12 residues. Trimming removed 5 bases at V and 1 base at J, with 5 bases between. The germline V gene has CDR1 LNHDA and CDR2 SQIVND (reference sequence). The CDR3 bases are TGTGCCAGTAGTGCTGGGAACACTGAAGCTTTCTTT. Translating gives CASSAGNTEAFF.

This sequence joins TRBV30 and TRBJ2-6; TRBD1 matches 11 bases. The CDR3 covers 17 residues. V was clipped by 6 bases and J by 0 bases; unmatched bases: 7. Germline-derived CDR1 and CDR2 are GTSNPN and SVGIG (reference sequence). CDR3 region: CACSRTGGGSGANVLTF. DNA of the CDR3: TGTGCCTGTAGTAGGACAGGGGGCGGCTCTGGGGCCAACGTCCTGACTTTC.

This clone was found many times. At the DNA level, this CDR3 is encoded by other sequences in the same sample as well. This chain uses TRBV7-9 with TRBJ1-2; the D is unclear. V was clipped by 0 bases and J by 4 bases, with 15 bases between them. The CDR3 runs 16 residues. Germline V gene lookup returns CDR1 SEHNR and CDR2 FQNEAQ (reference sequence). The CDR3 nucleotides are TGTGCCAGCAGCTTAGCGAGTCAAGCAGAAACCTATGGCTACACCTTC. It codes for CASSLASQAETYGYTF.

The gene calls are TRBV16 and TRBJ2-1; D remains unclear. The germline V gene has CDR1 KGHSY and CDR2 FQNENV. This CDR3 is built from 12 residues. V was clipped by 1 base and J by 5 bases, with 3 bases between them. The CDR3 is CASSQWNNEQFF. The CDR3 nucleotides are TGTGCCAGCAGCCAATGGAACAATGAGCAGTTCTTC.

V usage is TRBV27 and J usage is TRBJ2-1, with no clear D. Germline V gives CDR1 MNHEY, CDR2 SMNVEV (reference sequence). V shed 0 bases and J shed 9 bases, with 15 bases lying between them. CDR3 length: 15 amino acids. CDR3 in amino acids: CASSLSPSVMGEQFF. The CDR3 nucleotides read TGTGCCAGCAGTTTATCTCCCAGCGTCATGGGTGAGCAGTTCTTC.

This sequence joins TRBV6-1 and TRBJ1-2, with D perhaps matching TRBD1 (6 bases). Trimming stripped 5 bases from V and 4 bases from J, with 17 bases between. Germline CDR1 is MNHNS and CDR2 is SASEGT. CDR3 size: 15 residues. CDR3 sequence reads: CASSTRTGHPYGYTF. CDR3 nucleotide sequence: TGTGCCAGCAGTACCAGAACGGGACACCCCTATGGCTACACCTTC.

The chain combines TRBV7-9 with TRBJ2-5; D is unclear. Germline CDR1 is SEHNR and CDR2 is FQNEAQ (reference sequence). Deletions cut 5 bases from V and 4 bases from J, with 5 bases between. This CDR3 comprises 11 residues. The CDR3 coding sequence is TGTGCCAGCAGCCAGCGAGAGACCCAGTACTTC. This translates into CASSQRETQYF.

The chain combines TRBV9 with TRBJ2-1; TRBD2 matches 10 bases. The CDR3 sequence is 15 residues long. V was pared by 1 base and J by 7 bases, with 5 bases of the junction left unmatched. Germline V CDR1 and CDR2: SGDLS, YYNGEE. The CDR3 nucleotides read TGTGCCAGCAGCGTACAAGAGCGGGAGGGGAATGAGCAGTTCTTC. Its protein product is CASSVQEREGNEQFF.

J is TRBJ2-2 and V is TRBV5-1, with unresolved D. Germline CDR1 is SGHRS and CDR2 is YFSETQ. V lost 0 bases and J 5 bases, leaving 8 bases between the germline ends. This CDR3 is 14 amino acids long. The CDR3 sequence is CASSLALGTGELFF. CDR3 sequence (DNA): TGCGCCAGCAGCTTGGCTCTCGGTACCGGGGAGCTGTTTTTT.

This clone appeared a single time. V gene TRBV27 combines with J gene TRBJ2-7, with D unclear. Germline V gene sequence: CDR1 MNHEY, CDR2 SMNVEV (reference sequence). V was clipped by 8 bases and J by 2 bases, with 13 bases between them. This CDR3 has 13 residues. The CDR3 DNA sequence: TGTGCCAGCGGCTGGGGTAACGCCTACGAGCAGTACTTC. Amino acid sequence: CASGWGNAYEQYF.

This clone was detected a few times. The sample holds other DNA sequences that translate to the same CDR3. This chain uses TRBV7-2 with TRBJ1-5; D is perhaps TRBD1 (6 bases). The CDR3 loop spans 14 amino acids. The germline V gene encodes CDR1 SGHTA and CDR2 FQGNSA. The V end lost 7 bases, the J end lost 7 bases, and 17 bases lay between the germline ends. In DNA form, the CDR3 reads TGTGCCAGCACCCCCAGGGGCGGGAACCAGCCCCAGCATTTT. Its protein is CASTPRGGNQPQHF.

The chain combines TRBV23-1 with TRBJ2-2, with 8 bases fitting TRBD1. TRBV23-1 is known as an ORF, though its function is uncertain. The CDR3 totals 17 residues. V was clipped by 4 bases and J by 4 bases; unmatched bases: 11. The CDR3: CASSPINDRGLTGELFF. The CDR3 coding sequence is TGCGCCAGCAGTCCCATCAACGACAGGGGTCTCACCGGGGAGCTGTTTTTT.

The J gene is TRBJ2-2, the V gene TRBV6-5; TRBD2 matches at 7 bases. The junction had 7 bases not matched to a gene; V was cut back by 11 bases and J by 1 base. Germline loops: CDR1 MNHEY, CDR2 SVGAGI. This CDR3 region has 14 residues. CDR3 residues: CAASGTLNTGELFF. CDR3 DNA: TGTGCCGCAAGCGGGACTTTGAACACCGGGGAGCTGTTTTTT.

The rearrangement joins TRBV30 to TRBJ2-3; 9 nucleotides align to TRBD1. The V and J ends lost 0 bases and 3 bases, in that order; junction bases with no gene match: 4. From germline, CDR1 is GTSNPN and CDR2 SVGIG (reference sequence). This CDR3 region has 15 residues. Written as DNA, the CDR3 is TGTGCCTGGAGTGTGGGACAGGGCAATACAGATACGCAGTATTTT. Amino acid sequence: CAWSVGQGNTDTQYF.

The V and J genes are TRBV27 and TRBJ1-1; 9 nucleotides align to TRBD1. V was pared by 6 bases and J by 6 bases, with 8 bases of the junction left unmatched. This CDR3 spans 14 amino acids. CDR1 is MNHEY and CDR2 is SMNVEV in the germline V gene (reference sequence). The chain's CDR3 is CASRPQGARAEAFF. CDR3 DNA sequence: TGTGCCAGCAGGCCACAGGGGGCGCGCGCTGAAGCTTTCTTT.

This chain joins TRBV6-5 and TRBJ2-7; a weak D match, TRBD1 (6 bases). The CDR3 loop spans 15 amino acids. Deletions cut 5 bases from V and 6 bases from J, with 20 bases between. The germline V gene encodes CDR1 MNHEY and CDR2 SVGAGI. DNA for the CDR3: TGTGCCAGCAGTCGTGCCACACCGGGACATAGCGAGCAGTACTTC. Protein product: CASSRATPGHSEQYF.

The chain recombines TRBV7-9 with TRBJ1-2; D not resolved. This CDR3 comprises 15 residues. Germline CDR1 and CDR2: SEHNR and FQNEAQ (reference sequence). Trimming shortened V by 2 bases and J by 6 bases, and 16 bases separated the two germline ends. CDR3 sequence: CASSLSVEVFDGYTF. The DNA of the CDR3 is TGTGCCAGCAGCTTATCAGTTGAGGTTTTTGATGGCTACACCTTC.

The CDR3 is CASQETQYF. The CDR3 DNA reads TGTGCCAGCCAGGAGACCCAGTACTTC. This chain uses TRBV7-6 with TRBJ2-5; no clear D. Germline assignment: CDR1 SGHVS and CDR2 FNYEAQ. Between the trimmed V and J ends, which lost 8 bases and 5 bases, there was a span of 3 bases. The CDR3 extends over 9 amino acids.

The chain joins TRBV14 to TRBJ2-4; D is perhaps TRBD2 (6 bases). Looked up from germline, CDR1 is SGHDN and CDR2 is FVKESK. V shed 1 base and J shed 8 bases, with 12 bases lying between them. The CDR3 extends over 14 amino acids. CDR3 in DNA: TGTGCCAGCAGCCAAGTGGGGAGGACGGACATTCAGTACTTC. Its protein product is CASSQVGRTDIQYF.

J is TRBJ1-1 and V is TRBV19; D might be TRBD1 (5 bases). The germline CDR1 and CDR2 sequences are LNHDA and SQIVND (reference sequence). The CDR3 sequence is 18 residues long. V was clipped by 5 bases and J by 2 bases, with 24 bases between them. The CDR3 nucleotides are TGTGCCAGTAGTGGTATACCCAATTGGGGCAGGGCAAACACTGAAGCTTTCTTT. It encodes CASSGIPNWGRANTEAFF.

This chain uses TRBV6-5 with TRBJ2-7; D may be TRBD1 (6 bases). The CDR3 is 13 amino acids. The germline CDR1 and CDR2 sequences are MNHEY and SVGAGI. The ends were cut back, 6 bases at V and 2 bases at J, with 11 bases in the middle. CDR3 in amino acids: CASRNRVTYEQYF. In nucleotides, the CDR3 is TGTGCCAGCAGGAACAGGGTGACCTACGAGCAGTACTTC.

The chain employs TRBV6-6 and TRBJ1-2, with 7 bases fitting TRBD1. CDR3 length: 14 residues. J lost 10 bases, V lost 1 base, and 9 bases had no gene match. Looked up from germline, CDR1 is MNHNY and CDR2 is SVGAGI (reference sequence). CDR3 sequence (DNA): TGTGCCAGCAGTTACTTCGGACAGGACCGCGTCTACACCTTC. It is translated as CASSYFGQDRVYTF.

The chain links TRBV28 to TRBJ2-1; 10 bases agree with TRBD2. J was trimmed by 8 bases and V by 6 bases; bases with no gene match: 10. Looked up from germline, CDR1 is MDHEN and CDR2 is SYDVKM. This CDR3 comprises 15 residues. The CDR3 reads CASSLTSGMVYEQFF. The DNA for the CDR3 is TGTGCCAGCAGCCTAACTAGCGGGATGGTCTATGAGCAGTTCTTC.

This clone was seen more than once but under ten times. V usage is TRBV6-5 and J usage is TRBJ1-5; 7 bases align to TRBD1. The junction had 5 bases not matched to a gene; V was cut back by 4 bases and J by 2 bases. Germline loops: CDR1 MNHEY, CDR2 SVGAGI. This CDR3 contains 15 residues. CDR3 in DNA: TGTGCCAGCAGTTTTGACAGGGATGGCAATCAGCCCCAGCATTTT. It translates to CASSFDRDGNQPQHF.

This chain joins TRBV2 and TRBJ1-1; D not certain. Germline V gene lookup returns CDR1 SNHLY and CDR2 FYNNEI. Trimming cost V 7 bases and J 1 base, with 10 bases left between them. CDR3 length: 13 residues. The DNA for the CDR3 is TGTGCCAGCACCTGGACCGGGAACACTGAAGCTTTCTTT. It codes for CASTWTGNTEAFF. Filled out from reference TRBV2 and TRBJ1-1, the complete variable domain reads EPEVTQTPSHQVTQMGQEVILRCVPISNHLYFYWYRQILGQKVEFLVSFYNNEISEKSEIFDDQFSVERPDGSNFTLKIRSTKLEDSAMYFCASTWTGNTEAFFGQGTRLTVV.

This clone appeared once. The chain is built from TRBV9 and TRBJ2-1; tentatively, D is TRBD1 (7 bases). There are 16 residues in the CDR3. Germline lookup yields CDR1 SGDLS and CDR2 YYNGEE. The V and J ends lost 4 bases and 8 bases respectively, with 22 bases between them. DNA of the CDR3: TGTGCCAGCAGCCTCAACCGGGGGACAGTCAGGGATGAGCAGTTCTTC. It yields the protein CASSLNRGTVRDEQFF. The full variable domain, its missing parts supplied by reference TRBV9 and TRBJ2-1, is DSGVTQTPKHLITATGQRVTLRCSPRSGDLSVYWYQQSLDQGLQFLIQYYNGEERAKGNILERFSAQQFPDLHSELNLSSLELGDSALYFCASSLNRGTVRDEQFFGPGTRLTVL.

V usage is TRBV9 and J usage is TRBJ2-5; TRBD2 matches 16 bases. CDR3 length: 17 amino acids. V shed 4 bases, J shed 5 bases, and the junction held 8 bases outside the gene matches. Germline V lookup: CDR1 SGDLS, CDR2 YYNGEE. CDR3 region: CASSRGTSGRAEETQYF. The CDR3 DNA reads as TGTGCCAGCAGCCGGGGGACTAGCGGGAGGGCCGAGGAGACCCAGTACTTC.

This sequence joins TRBV19 and TRBJ1-5, with 8 positions matching TRBD1. V lost 5 bases to trimming and J lost 6 bases; unmatched junction nucleotides: 6. This CDR3 comprises 14 residues. The germline gives CDR1 LNHDA, CDR2 SQIVND (reference sequence). The CDR3 DNA reads TGTGCCAGTAGTGGACGGACAGGGCGTCAGCCCCAGCATTTT. Translating it yields CASSGRTGRQPQHF.